This entry lists 3 T cell receptor beta chains sequenced from one sample in a study of shared clonotypes between healthy human individuals. This table comes from immunoSEQ multiplex PCR, and its TCRdb copy is limited to in-frame clones, with some not included. The table shows fewer than 600,000 clones, with roughly 77% occurring only once. Sequencing was performed on PBMCs. The receptors stem from a woman between 35 and 50 years old in good health. Some clones in this sample may be carry-over from other donors' samples.

The gene calls are TRBV11-2 and TRBJ2-1; 9 bases align to TRBD1. With V trimmed by 2 bases and J by 8 bases, 13 bases remained unmatched. CDR3 length: 17 residues. Germline V gene lookup returns CDR1 SGHAT and CDR2 FQNNGV. The CDR3, as DNA: TGTGCCAGCAGCTTATCTTTCGCTCCTACAGGGGGCTATGAGCAGTTCTTC. Translated, it gives CASSLSFAPTGGYEQFF.

This rearrangement joins TRBV19 to TRBJ2-1, with a tentative D call TRBD1 (5 bases). CDR1 LNHDA and CDR2 SQIVND come from the germline V gene (reference sequence). Trimming took 10 bases from V and 2 from J, leaving 18 bases between them. The CDR3 covers 15 residues. The DNA of the CDR3 is TGTGCCATTCCCCCATTGGAAGGGGCCTACAATGAGCAGTTCTTC. Translating it yields CAIPPLEGAYNEQFF.

This clone has only a few counts. J is TRBJ2-5 and V is TRBV5-1, with 8 bases fitting TRBD1. The closer fit of TRBJ2-7 to the DNA end suggests the J call may be wrong. The CDR3 consists of 15 residues. Germline CDR1 SGHRS, CDR2 YFSETQ. DNA of the CDR3: TGCGCCAGCAGCCCCCTGGGCAGGGGGCTCGACGAGCAGTACTTC. This translates into CASSPLGRGLDEQYF.